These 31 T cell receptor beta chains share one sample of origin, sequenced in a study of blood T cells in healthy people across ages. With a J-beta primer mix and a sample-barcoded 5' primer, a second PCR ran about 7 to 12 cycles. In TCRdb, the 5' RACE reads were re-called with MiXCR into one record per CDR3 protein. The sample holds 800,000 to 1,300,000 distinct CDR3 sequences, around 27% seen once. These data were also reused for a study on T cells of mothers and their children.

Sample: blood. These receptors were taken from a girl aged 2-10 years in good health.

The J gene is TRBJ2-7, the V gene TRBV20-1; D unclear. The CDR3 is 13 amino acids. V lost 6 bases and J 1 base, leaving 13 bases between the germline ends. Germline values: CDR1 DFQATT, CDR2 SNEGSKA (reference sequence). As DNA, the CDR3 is TGCAGTGCCCAACGGACGGAGTCCTACGAGCAGTACTTC. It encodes CSAQRTESYEQYF.

The CDR3 region has the DNA TGTGCCAGCAAAGGGCTATACGCGATCATTCAGTACTTC. Translated, it gives CASKGLYAIIQYF. The rearrangement links TRBV28 to TRBJ2-4; D ambiguous. The CDR3 length is 13 residues. Trimming removed 7 bases at V and 9 bases at J, with 16 bases between. The germline V gene has CDR1 MDHEN and CDR2 SYDVKM.

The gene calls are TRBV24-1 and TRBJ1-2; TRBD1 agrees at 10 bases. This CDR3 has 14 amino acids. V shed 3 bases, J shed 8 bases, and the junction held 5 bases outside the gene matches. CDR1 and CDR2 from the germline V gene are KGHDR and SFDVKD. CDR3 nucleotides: TGTGCCACCAGTGATACAGGACAGGGGGACGGCTACACCTTC. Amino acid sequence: CATSDTGQGDGYTF.

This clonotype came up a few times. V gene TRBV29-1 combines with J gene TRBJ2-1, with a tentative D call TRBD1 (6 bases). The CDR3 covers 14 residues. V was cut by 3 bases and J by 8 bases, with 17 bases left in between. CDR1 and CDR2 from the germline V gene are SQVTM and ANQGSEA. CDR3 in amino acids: CSVDRETGGYEQFF. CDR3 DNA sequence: TGCAGCGTTGATAGAGAGACAGGTGGTTATGAGCAGTTCTTC.

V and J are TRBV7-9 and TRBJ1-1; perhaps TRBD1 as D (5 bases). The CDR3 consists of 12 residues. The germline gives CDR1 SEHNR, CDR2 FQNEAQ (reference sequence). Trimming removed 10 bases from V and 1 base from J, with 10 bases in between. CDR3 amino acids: CAIFTGNTEAFF. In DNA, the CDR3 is TGTGCCATTTTCACAGGGAACACTGAAGCTTTCTTT.

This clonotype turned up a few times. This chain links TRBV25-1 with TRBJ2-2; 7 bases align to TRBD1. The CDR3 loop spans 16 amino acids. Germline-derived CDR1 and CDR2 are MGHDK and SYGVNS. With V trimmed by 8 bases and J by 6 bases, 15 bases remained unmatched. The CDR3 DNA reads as TGTGCCAGCGGTCCTCGTACCGGGACAGAGGCCGGGGAGCTGTTTTTT. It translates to CASGPRTGTEAGELFF.

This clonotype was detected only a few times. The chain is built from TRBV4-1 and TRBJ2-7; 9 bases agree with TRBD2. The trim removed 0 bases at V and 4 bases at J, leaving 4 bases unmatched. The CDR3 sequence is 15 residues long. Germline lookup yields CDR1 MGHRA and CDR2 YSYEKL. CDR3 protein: CASSQESGRRYEQYF. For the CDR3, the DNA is TGCGCCAGCAGCCAAGAGAGCGGGAGGCGGTACGAGCAGTACTTC.

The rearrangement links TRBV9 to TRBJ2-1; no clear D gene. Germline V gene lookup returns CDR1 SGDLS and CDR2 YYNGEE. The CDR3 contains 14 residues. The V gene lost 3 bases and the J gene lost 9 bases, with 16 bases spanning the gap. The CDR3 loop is CASSAWNDLTEQFF. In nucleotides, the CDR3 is TGTGCCAGCAGCGCGTGGAACGACTTAACTGAGCAGTTCTTC.

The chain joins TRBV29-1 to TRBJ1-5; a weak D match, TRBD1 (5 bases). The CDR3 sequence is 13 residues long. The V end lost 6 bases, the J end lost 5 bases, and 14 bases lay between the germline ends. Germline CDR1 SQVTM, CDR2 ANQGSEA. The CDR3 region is CSVNLGPDQPQHF. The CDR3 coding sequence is TGCAGCGTCAATCTGGGGCCCGATCAGCCCCAGCATTTT.

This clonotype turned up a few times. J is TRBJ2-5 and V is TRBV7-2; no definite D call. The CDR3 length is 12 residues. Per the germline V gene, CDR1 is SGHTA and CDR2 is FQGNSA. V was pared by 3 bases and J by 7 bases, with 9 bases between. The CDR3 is CASSFDWRTQYF. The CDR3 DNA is TGTGCCAGCAGCTTCGACTGGAGGACCCAGTACTTC.

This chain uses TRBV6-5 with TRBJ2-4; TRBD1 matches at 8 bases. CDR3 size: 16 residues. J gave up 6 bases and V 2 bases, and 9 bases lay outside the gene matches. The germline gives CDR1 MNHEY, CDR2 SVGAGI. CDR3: CASSYMTGDPSNIQYF. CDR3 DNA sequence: TGTGCCAGCAGTTACATGACAGGGGACCCCTCAAACATTCAGTACTTC.

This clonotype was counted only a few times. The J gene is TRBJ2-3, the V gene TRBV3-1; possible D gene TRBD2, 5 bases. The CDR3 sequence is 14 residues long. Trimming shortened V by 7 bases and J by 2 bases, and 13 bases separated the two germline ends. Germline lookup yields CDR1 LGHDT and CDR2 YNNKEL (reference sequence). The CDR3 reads CASTNGVNTDTQYF. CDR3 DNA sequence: TGTGCCAGCACGAACGGGGTAAACACAGATACGCAGTATTTT.

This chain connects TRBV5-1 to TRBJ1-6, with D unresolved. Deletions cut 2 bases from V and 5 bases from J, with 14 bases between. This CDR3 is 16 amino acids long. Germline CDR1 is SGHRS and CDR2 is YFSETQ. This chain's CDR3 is CASSFTAITDNSPLHF. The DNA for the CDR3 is TGCGCCAGCAGCTTTACCGCCATTACCGATAATTCACCCCTCCACTTT. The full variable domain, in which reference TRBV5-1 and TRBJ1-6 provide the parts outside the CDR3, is KAGVTQTPRYLIKTRGQQVTLSCSPISGHRSVSWYQQTPGQGLQFLFEYFSETQRNKGNFPGRFSGRQFSNSRSEMNVSTLELGDSALYLCASSFTAITDNSPLHFGNGTRLTVT.

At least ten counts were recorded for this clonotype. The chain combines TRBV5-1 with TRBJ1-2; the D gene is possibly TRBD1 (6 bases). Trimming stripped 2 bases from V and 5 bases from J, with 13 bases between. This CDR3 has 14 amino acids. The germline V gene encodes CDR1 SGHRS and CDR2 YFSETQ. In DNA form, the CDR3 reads TGCGCCAGCAGCTTAGGTGGGGGGGCGTATGGCTACACCTTC. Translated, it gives CASSLGGGAYGYTF.

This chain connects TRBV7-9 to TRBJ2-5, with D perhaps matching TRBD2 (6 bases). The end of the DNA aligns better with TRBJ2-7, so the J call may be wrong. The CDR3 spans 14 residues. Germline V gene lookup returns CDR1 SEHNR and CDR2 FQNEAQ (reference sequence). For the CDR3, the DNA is TGTGCCAGCAGCTTAGCGCATGGAGGGGACGAGCAGTACTTC. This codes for CASSLAHGGDEQYF.

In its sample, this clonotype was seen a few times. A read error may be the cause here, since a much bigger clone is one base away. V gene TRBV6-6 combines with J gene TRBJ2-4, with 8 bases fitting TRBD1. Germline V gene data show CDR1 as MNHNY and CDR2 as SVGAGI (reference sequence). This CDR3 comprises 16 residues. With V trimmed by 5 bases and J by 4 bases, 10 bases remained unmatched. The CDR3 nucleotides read TGTGCCAGCAGTACATGGACAGGGTCCACGAAAAACATTCAGTACTTC. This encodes CASSTWTGSTKNIQYF.

CDR3 sequence: CASSLDLSGTPFF. The CDR3 bases are TGTGCCAGCAGTTTAGATTTGAGCGGGACTCCTTTCTTT. The chain joins TRBV27 to TRBJ1-1; D may be TRBD1 (5 bases). V was cut by 2 bases and J by 12 bases, with 16 bases left in between. The CDR3 covers 13 residues. The germline CDR1 and CDR2 sequences are MNHEY and SMNVEV (reference sequence).

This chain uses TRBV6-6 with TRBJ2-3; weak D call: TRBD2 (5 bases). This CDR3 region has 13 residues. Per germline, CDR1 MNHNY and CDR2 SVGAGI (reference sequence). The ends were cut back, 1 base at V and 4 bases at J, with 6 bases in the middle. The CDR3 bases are TGTGCCAGCAGTTACTTGGAGGCAGATACGCAGTATTTT. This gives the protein CASSYLEADTQYF.

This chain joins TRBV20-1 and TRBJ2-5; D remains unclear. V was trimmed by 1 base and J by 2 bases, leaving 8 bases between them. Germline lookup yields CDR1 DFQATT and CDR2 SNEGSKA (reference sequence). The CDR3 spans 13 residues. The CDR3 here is CSARVLGQETQYF. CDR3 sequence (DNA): TGCAGTGCTAGAGTCCTCGGGCAAGAGACCCAGTACTTC.

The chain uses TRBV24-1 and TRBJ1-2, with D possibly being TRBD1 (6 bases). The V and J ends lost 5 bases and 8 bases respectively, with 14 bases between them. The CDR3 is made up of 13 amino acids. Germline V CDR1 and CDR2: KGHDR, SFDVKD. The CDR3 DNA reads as TGTGCCACCAGTGGAACACAGGGAGGGGGCTACACCTTC. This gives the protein CATSGTQGGGYTF.

The DNA for the CDR3 is TGTGCCAGCATCGATAACAGGGGCTTCACCCAAGAGACCCAGTACTTC. As protein: CASIDNRGFTQETQYF. The gene calls are TRBV5-5 and TRBJ2-5, with TRBD1 matching 7 bases. V was clipped by 6 bases and J by 1 base; unmatched bases: 12. Germline CDR1 is SGHKS and CDR2 is YYEKEE (reference sequence). This CDR3 has 16 residues.

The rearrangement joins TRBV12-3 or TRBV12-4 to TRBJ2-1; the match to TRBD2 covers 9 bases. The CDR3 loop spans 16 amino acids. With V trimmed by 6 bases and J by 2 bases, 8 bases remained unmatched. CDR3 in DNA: TGTGCCAGCAGGGTCTCACTAGCGGGTACCTACAATGAGCAGTTCTTC. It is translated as CASRVSLAGTYNEQFF.

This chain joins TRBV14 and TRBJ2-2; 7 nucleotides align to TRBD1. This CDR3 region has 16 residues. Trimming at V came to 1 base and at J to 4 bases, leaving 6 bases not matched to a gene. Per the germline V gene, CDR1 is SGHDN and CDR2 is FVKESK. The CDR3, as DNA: TGTGCCAGCAGCCAAGGGTCAGGGGGAGCCACCGGGGAGCTGTTTTTT. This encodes CASSQGSGGATGELFF.

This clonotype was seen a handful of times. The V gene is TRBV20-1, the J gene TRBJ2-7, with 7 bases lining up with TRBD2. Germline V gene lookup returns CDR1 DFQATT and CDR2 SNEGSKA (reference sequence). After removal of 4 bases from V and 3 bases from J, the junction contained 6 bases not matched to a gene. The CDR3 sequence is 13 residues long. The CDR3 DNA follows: TGCAGTGCTAAGCGCGGGAGTAACTACGAGCAGTACTTC. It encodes CSAKRGSNYEQYF.

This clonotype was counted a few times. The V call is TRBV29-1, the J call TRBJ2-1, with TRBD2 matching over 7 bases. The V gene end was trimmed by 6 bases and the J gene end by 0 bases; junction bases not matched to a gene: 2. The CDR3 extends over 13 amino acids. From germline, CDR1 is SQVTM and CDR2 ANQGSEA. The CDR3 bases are TGCAGCGTCCGGGGGGACTCCTACAATGAGCAGTTCTTC. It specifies CSVRGDSYNEQFF.

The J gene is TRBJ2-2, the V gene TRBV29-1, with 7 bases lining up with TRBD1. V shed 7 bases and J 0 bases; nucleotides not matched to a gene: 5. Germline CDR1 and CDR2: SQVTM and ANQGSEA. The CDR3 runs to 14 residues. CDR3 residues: CSALTGPNTGELFF. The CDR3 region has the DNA TGCAGCGCCCTGACAGGGCCGAACACCGGGGAGCTGTTTTTT.

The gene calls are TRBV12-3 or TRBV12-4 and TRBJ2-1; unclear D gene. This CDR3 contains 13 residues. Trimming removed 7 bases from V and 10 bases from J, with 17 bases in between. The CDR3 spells CASTNQVDAEQFF. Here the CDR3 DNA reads TGTGCCAGCACTAATCAGGTAGACGCGGAGCAGTTCTTC.

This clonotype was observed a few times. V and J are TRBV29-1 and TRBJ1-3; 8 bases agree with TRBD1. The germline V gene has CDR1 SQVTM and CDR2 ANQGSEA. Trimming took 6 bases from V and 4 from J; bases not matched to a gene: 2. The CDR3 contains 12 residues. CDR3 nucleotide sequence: TGCAGCGTCTGGGACAGGGGAAACACCATATATTTT. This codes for CSVWDRGNTIYF.

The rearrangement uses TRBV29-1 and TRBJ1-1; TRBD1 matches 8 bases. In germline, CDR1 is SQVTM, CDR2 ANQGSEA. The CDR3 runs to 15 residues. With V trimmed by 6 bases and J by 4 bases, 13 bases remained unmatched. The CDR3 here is CSVHSSITGGTEAFF. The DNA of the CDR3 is TGCAGCGTCCACTCCTCTATCACAGGGGGCACTGAAGCTTTCTTT.

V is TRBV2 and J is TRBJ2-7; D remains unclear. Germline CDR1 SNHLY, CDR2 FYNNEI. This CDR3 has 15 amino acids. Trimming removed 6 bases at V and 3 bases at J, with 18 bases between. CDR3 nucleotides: TGTGCCAGCAGAGACTCGTTGGGCGGTGTCTACGAGCAGTACTTC. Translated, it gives CASRDSLGGVYEQYF.

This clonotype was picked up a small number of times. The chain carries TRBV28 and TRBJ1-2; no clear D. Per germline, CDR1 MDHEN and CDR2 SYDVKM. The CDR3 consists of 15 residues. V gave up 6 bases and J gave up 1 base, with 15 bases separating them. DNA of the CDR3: TGTGCCAGCAGCGGAGGGTTAGACCTTAACTATGGCTACACCTTC. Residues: CASSGGLDLNYGYTF.